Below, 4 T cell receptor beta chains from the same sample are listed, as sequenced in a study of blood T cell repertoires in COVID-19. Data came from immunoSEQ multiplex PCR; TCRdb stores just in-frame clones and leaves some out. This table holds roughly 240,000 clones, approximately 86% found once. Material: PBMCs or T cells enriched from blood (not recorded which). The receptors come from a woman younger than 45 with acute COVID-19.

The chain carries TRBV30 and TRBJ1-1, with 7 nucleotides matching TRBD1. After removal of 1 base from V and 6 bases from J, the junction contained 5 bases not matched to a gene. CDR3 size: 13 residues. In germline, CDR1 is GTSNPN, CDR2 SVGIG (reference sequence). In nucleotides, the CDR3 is TGTGCCTGGAGTGAGACAGGGCCGTCTGAAGCTTTCTTT. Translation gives CAWSETGPSEAFF.

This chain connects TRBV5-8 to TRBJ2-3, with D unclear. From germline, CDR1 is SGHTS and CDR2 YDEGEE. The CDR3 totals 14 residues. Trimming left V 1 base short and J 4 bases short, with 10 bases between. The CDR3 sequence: CASSLFLVADTQYF. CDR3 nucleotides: TGTGCCAGCAGCTTGTTCTTAGTGGCAGATACGCAGTATTTT.

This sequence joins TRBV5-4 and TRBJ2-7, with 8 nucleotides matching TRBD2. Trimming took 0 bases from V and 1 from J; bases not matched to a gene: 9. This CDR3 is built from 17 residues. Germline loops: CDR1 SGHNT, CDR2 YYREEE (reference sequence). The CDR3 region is CASSLAGLAGFSYEQYF. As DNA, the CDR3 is TGTGCCAGCAGCTTGGCCGGTCTAGCGGGTTTTTCCTACGAGCAGTACTTC.

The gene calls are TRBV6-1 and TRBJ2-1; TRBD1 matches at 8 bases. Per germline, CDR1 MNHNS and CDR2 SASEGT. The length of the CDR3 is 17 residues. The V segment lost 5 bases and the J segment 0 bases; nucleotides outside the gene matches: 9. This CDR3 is CASSKEAGTGSYNEQFF. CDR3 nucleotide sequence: TGTGCCAGCAGTAAAGAAGCCGGGACAGGCTCCTACAATGAGCAGTTCTTC.